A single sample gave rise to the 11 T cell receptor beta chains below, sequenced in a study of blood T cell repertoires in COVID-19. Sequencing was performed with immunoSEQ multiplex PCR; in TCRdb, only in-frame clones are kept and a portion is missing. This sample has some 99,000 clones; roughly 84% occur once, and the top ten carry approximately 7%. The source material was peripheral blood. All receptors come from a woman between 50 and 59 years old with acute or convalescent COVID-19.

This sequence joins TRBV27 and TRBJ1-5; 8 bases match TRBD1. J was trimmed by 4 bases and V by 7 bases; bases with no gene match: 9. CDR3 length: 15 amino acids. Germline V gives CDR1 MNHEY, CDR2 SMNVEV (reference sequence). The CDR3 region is CASNKLRDRNQPQHF. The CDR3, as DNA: TGTGCCAGCAATAAGCTGAGGGACAGGAATCAGCCCCAGCATTTT.

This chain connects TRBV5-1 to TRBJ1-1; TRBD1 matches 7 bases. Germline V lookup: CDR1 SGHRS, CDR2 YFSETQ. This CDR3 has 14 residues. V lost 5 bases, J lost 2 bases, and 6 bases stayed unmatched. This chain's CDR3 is CASRPQGHNTEAFF. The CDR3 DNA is TGCGCCAGCAGACCACAGGGGCACAACACTGAAGCTTTCTTT.

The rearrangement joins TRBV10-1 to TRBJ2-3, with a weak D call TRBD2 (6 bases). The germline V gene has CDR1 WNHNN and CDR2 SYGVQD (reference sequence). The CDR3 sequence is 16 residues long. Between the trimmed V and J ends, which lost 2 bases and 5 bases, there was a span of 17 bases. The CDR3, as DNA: TGCGCCAGCAGTGAGGGCCAGACGAGGAGGGGAGATACGCAGTATTTT. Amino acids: CASSEGQTRRGDTQYF.

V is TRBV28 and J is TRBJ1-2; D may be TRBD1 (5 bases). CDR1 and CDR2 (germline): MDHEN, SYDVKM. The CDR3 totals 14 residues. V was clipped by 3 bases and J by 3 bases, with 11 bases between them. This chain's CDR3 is CASSFPGFYYGYTF. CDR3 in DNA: TGTGCCAGCAGTTTCCCAGGGTTCTACTATGGCTACACCTTC.

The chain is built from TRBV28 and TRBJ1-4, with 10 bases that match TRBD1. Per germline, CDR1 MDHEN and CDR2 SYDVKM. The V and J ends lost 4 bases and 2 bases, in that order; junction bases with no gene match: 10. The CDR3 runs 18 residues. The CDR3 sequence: CASSSIGTGVGTNEKLFF. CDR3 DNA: TGTGCCAGCAGTTCGATAGGGACAGGGGTAGGCACTAATGAAAAACTGTTTTTT.

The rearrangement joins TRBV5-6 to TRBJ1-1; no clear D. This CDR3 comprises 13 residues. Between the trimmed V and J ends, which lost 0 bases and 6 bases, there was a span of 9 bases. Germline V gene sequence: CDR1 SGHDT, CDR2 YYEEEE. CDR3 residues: CASSLERRAEAFF. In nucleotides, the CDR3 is TGTGCCAGCAGCTTGGAGCGGCGGGCTGAAGCTTTCTTT. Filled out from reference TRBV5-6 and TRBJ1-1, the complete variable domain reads DAGVTQSPTHLIKTRGQQVTLRCSPKSGHDTVSWYQQALGQGPQFIFQYYEEEERQRGNFPDRFSGHQFPNYSSELNVNALLLGDSALYLCASSLERRAEAFFGQGTRLTVV.

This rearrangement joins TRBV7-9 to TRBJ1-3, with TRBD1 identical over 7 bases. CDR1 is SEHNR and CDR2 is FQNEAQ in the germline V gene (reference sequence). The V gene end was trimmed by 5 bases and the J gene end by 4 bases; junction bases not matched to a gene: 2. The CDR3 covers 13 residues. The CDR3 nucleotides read TGTGCCAGCAGCCCGACAGGGGGAAACACCATATATTTT. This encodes CASSPTGGNTIYF.

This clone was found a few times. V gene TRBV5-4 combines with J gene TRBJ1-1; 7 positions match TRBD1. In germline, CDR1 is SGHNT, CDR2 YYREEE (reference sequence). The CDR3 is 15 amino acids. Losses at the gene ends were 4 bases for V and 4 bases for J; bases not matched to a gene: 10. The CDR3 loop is CASSIYTGAGTEAFF. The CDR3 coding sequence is TGTGCCAGCAGCATATACACAGGGGCGGGCACTGAAGCTTTCTTT.

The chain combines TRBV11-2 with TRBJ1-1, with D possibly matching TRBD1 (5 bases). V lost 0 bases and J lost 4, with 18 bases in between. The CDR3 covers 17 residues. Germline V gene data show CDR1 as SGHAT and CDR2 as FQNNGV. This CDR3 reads CASSLDGAGGVGTEAFF. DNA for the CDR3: TGTGCCAGCAGCTTAGACGGGGCTGGAGGGGTAGGCACTGAAGCTTTCTTT.

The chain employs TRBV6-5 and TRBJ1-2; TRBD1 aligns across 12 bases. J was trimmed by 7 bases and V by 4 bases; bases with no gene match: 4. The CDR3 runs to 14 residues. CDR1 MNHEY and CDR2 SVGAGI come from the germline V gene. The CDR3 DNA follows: TGTGCCAGCAGTTGGGGACAGGGGGCCGGTGGCTACACCTTC. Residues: CASSWGQGAGGYTF.

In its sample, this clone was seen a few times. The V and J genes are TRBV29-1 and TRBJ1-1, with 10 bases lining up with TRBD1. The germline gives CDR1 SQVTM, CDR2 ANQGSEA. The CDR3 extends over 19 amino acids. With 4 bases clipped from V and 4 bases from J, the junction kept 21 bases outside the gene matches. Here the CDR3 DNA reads TGCAGCGTTGTGTCTTCGGACAGGGGGTTAAGGAGGAGGAGCACTGAAGCTTTCTTT. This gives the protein CSVVSSDRGLRRRSTEAFF.